The 12 T cell receptor beta chains listed next were all sequenced from one sample in a study of blood T cell repertoires in COVID-19. Clones were read by immunoSEQ multiplex PCR, and TCRdb kept only the in-frame ones, dropping some. The sample lists more than 200,000 clones; more than 75% were seen once. What was sequenced was PBMCs or T cells enriched from blood (not recorded which). These receptors were collected from a woman aged 50 to 60 who had recovered from COVID-19.

This rearrangement joins TRBV5-5 to TRBJ1-4; TRBD1 matches 7 bases. This CDR3 spans 14 amino acids. The J segment lost 8 bases and the V segment lost 5 bases, leaving 9 bases of the junction unmatched. Germline CDR1 is SGHKS and CDR2 is YYEKEE (reference sequence). CDR3 bases: TGTGCCAGCAGGCTGGTAGGGGGCAGCGAAAAACTGTTTTTT. It codes for CASRLVGGSEKLFF.

The V call is TRBV6-5, the J call TRBJ2-1; 10 nucleotides match TRBD2. This CDR3 contains 14 residues. Germline CDR1 is MNHEY and CDR2 is SVGAGI. The J segment lost 8 bases and the V segment lost 2 bases, leaving 3 bases of the junction unmatched. The CDR3 region is CASSYQREGDEQFF. The CDR3 coding sequence is TGTGCCAGCAGTTACCAGCGGGAGGGGGATGAGCAGTTCTTC.

This chain uses TRBV29-1 with TRBJ2-5; tentatively, D is TRBD1 (5 bases). Germline V CDR1 and CDR2: SQVTM, ANQGSEA. This CDR3 is 13 amino acids long. V shed 7 bases and J shed 5 bases, with 17 bases lying between them. CDR3 nucleotide sequence: TGCAGCGCCCGCCCCGCAGGGCCCGAGACCCAGTACTTC. The encoded protein is CSARPAGPETQYF.

The chain recombines TRBV28 with TRBJ2-7, with 7 bases lining up with TRBD1. V was clipped by 2 bases and J by 2 bases; unmatched bases: 6. The CDR3 length is 15 residues. Germline values: CDR1 MDHEN, CDR2 SYDVKM. For the CDR3, the DNA is TGTGCCAGCAGTTTAGGTGGAACAGGGGCCTACGAGCAGTACTTC. As protein: CASSLGGTGAYEQYF. The full variable domain, in which reference TRBV28 and TRBJ2-7 provide the parts outside the CDR3, is DVKVTQSSRYLVKRTGEKVFLECVQDMDHENMFWYRQDPGLGLRLIYFSYDVKMKEKGDIPEGYSVSREKKERFSLILESASTNQTSMYLCASSLGGTGAYEQYFGPGTRLTVT.

This clone is a singleton in its sample. The J gene is TRBJ1-2, the V gene TRBV13; D is unresolved. Germline V gene sequence: CDR1 PRHDT, CDR2 FYEKMQ (reference sequence). The CDR3 spans 17 residues. The V end was cut by 4 bases, the J end by 4 bases, with 22 bases between. CDR3 amino acids: CASSSSPRWSTGYGYTF. The CDR3 bases are TGTGCCAGCAGCTCATCTCCCAGATGGTCGACTGGCTATGGCTACACCTTC.

The CDR3 sequence is CASSPEQGINQPQHF. As DNA, the CDR3 is TGTGCCAGCTCACCTGAACAGGGGATCAATCAGCCCCAGCATTTT. This sequence joins TRBV18 and TRBJ1-5; 7 nucleotides agree with TRBD1. J lost 3 bases, V lost 3 bases, and 5 bases had no gene match. The CDR3 loop spans 15 amino acids. CDR1 is KGHSH, CDR2 LQKENI, per germline.

CDR3 loop: CASSSLDSPLHF. CDR3 DNA sequence: TGTGCCAGCAGTTCCCTAGATTCACCCCTCCACTTT. This chain uses TRBV6-5 with TRBJ1-6, with no clear D. This CDR3 spans 12 amino acids. From germline, CDR1 is MNHEY and CDR2 SVGAGI. Deletions cut 4 bases from V and 8 bases from J, with 6 bases between.

The chain uses TRBV15 and TRBJ1-1; 7 positions match TRBD1. V was pared by 9 bases and J by 1 base, with 8 bases of the junction left unmatched. The CDR3 runs to 14 residues. The germline V gene has CDR1 LNHNV and CDR2 YYDKDF (reference sequence). CDR3 nucleotides: TGTGCCACGGGGACAGATGCCTGGAACACTGAAGCTTTCTTT. Its translation: CATGTDAWNTEAFF.

This chain connects TRBV7-2 to TRBJ2-3; 7 bases align to TRBD2. Trimming cost V 7 bases and J 3 bases; bases outside gene matches: 7. This CDR3 is 14 amino acids long. Germline V gene data show CDR1 as SGHTA and CDR2 as FQGNSA. The CDR3 sequence: CASMGGSQTDTQYF. The CDR3 DNA is TGTGCCAGCATGGGCGGGAGTCAGACAGATACGCAGTATTTT.

CDR3 DNA sequence: TGTGCCAGCAGCTTAGGGGTTTACAATGAGCAGTTCTTC. Protein sequence: CASSLGVYNEQFF. This chain links TRBV5-5 with TRBJ2-1, with a tentative D call TRBD1 (5 bases). The germline CDR1 and CDR2 sequences are SGHKS and YYEKEE (reference sequence). Trimming stripped 2 bases from V and 4 bases from J, with 7 bases between. The CDR3 contains 13 residues.

The chain is built from TRBV20-1 and TRBJ2-5; 8 nucleotides agree with TRBD2. The CDR3 is 15 residues long. Germline assignment: CDR1 DFQATT and CDR2 SNEGSKA (reference sequence). J lost 2 bases, V lost 3 bases, and 8 bases had no gene match. For the CDR3, the DNA is TGCAGTGCTAGTCCAAATAGCGGGACGCAAGAGACCCAGTACTTC. This sequence encodes CSASPNSGTQETQYF.

The chain links TRBV10-2 to TRBJ1-5; no clear D gene. V lost 0 bases and J 9 bases, leaving 21 bases between the germline ends. CDR1 is WSHSY, CDR2 SAAADI, per germline. The CDR3 has 17 residues. The CDR3 loop reads CASSESLSTAGYGPQHF. The DNA of the CDR3 is TGCGCCAGCAGTGAGTCCTTATCAACTGCCGGGTATGGGCCCCAGCATTTT.